Listed below are T cell receptor beta chains from one sample, sequenced in a study of regulatory T cells in long-lasting Graves disease. A single record per CDR3 protein comes from TCRdb applying MiXCR to the multiplex PCR reads. Here the sample spans 400,000 to 500,000 distinct CDR3 sequences, roughly 20% being singletons. The specimen comprised peripheral blood mononuclear cells (PBMCs), sampled when the disease was refractory, from a patient treated with antithyroid drugs. These receptors were obtained from a female donor with Graves disease. The CDR3 runs from the conserved cysteine through the conserved F or W. The order of the fields is D gene, J gene, V gene, clone size, CDR3 protein, CDR3 DNA. A D gene is named only where the DNA matches it firmly. Size is stated for part of the rows, as once, few or many counts, or as a class when the clone is expanded.

>-|TRBJ2-7|TRBV14|few
CASSQEFGEQYF
TGTGCCAGCAGCCAAGAGTTTGGCGAGCAGTACTTC
>TRBD2|TRBJ2-5|TRBV29-1|-
CSVSGLLAGQETQYF
TGCAGCGTTTCAGGTTTACTAGCGGGTCAGGAGACCCAGTACTTC
>-|TRBJ1-1|TRBV5-1|many
CASSYRVTGNTEAFF
TGCGCCAGCAGCTACCGGGTCACGGGGAACACTGAAGCTTTCTTT
>TRBD1|TRBJ1-1|TRBV12-3/TRBV12-4|many
CASTPSTGLTEAFF
TGTGCCAGCACCCCATCGACAGGGCTTACTGAAGCTTTCTTT
>-|TRBJ1-2|TRBV18|-
CASSPRIDGYTF
TGTGCCAGCTCACCACGGATAGATGGCTACACCTTC
>-|TRBJ2-4|TRBV20-1|-
CSARVRTSNIQYF
TGCAGTGCTAGGGTGCGGACATCCAACATTCAGTACTTC
>-|TRBJ1-5|TRBV6-1|many
CASSEFEGLNQPQHF
TGTGCCAGCAGTGAATTCGAGGGTCTGAACCAGCCCCAGCATTTT
>-|TRBJ1-2|TRBV6-2/TRBV6-3|many
CASRNPGTLTYGYTF
TGTGCCAGCAGGAACCCCGGGACACTTACCTATGGCTACACCTTC
>-|TRBJ1-4|TRBV12-3/TRBV12-4|-
CANSLVGGKLFF
TGTGCCAACAGTTTAGTCGGAGGGAAACTGTTTTTT
>-|TRBJ2-2|TRBV20-1|few
CSARTDFTRELFF
TGCAGTGCCCGGACAGACTTTACCCGGGAGCTGTTTTTT
>TRBD2|TRBJ2-5|TRBV19|few
CASSLDGGSETQYF
TGTGCCAGTAGTCTCGACGGGGGGTCAGAGACCCAGTACTTC
>-|TRBJ1-5|TRBV27|-
CASSLSAFNQPHHF
TGTGCCAGCAGTTTATCGGCCTTCAATCAGCCCCATCATTTT
>TRBD1|TRBJ1-5|TRBV7-9|few
CASSYVQGVKYGNQPQHF
TGTGCCAGCAGCTACGTACAGGGGGTTAAGTATGGCAATCAGCCCCAGCATTTT
>TRBD1|TRBJ2-7|TRBV24-1|many
CATSDTDRAYEQYF
TGTGCCACCAGTGATACCGACAGGGCCTACGAGCAGTACTTC
>TRBD1|TRBJ1-6|TRBV6-1|many
CGAGTGGSPLHF
TGTGGGGCCGGGACAGGGGGTTCACCCCTCCACTTT
>-|TRBJ1-5|TRBV10-3|many
CAISETNQPQHF
TGTGCCATCAGCGAGACCAATCAGCCCCAGCATTTT
>TRBD2|TRBJ2-7|TRBV28|many
CASTPSGSNEQYF
TGTGCCAGCACGCCTAGCGGGAGCAACGAGCAGTACTTC
>-|TRBJ2-2|TRBV3-1|few
CASSQEQPNTGELFF
TGTGCCAGCAGCCAAGAACAGCCCAACACCGGGGAGCTGTTTTTT
>TRBD2|TRBJ2-5|TRBV28|many
CASSLSTSGWETQYF
TGTGCCAGCAGTTTATCGACTAGCGGGTGGGAGACCCAGTACTTC
>-|TRBJ1-6|TRBV19|-
CASSFQGNSPLHF
TGTGCCAGTAGTTTCCAGGGCAATTCACCCCTCCACTTT
>TRBD1|TRBJ1-6|TRBV7-8|many
CASSSWGFTGDSPLHF
TGTGCCAGCAGCTCCTGGGGTTTTACAGGGGATTCACCCCTCCACTTT
>TRBD2|TRBJ2-5|TRBV7-9|once
CASSVSGRAQETQYF
TGTGCCAGCAGCGTTAGCGGGAGGGCCCAAGAGACCCAGTACTTC
>TRBD1|TRBJ1-3|TRBV30|few
CAWRMGTGFSSGNTIYF
TGTGCCTGGAGGATGGGGACAGGGTTTAGCTCTGGAAACACCATATATTTT
>TRBD1|TRBJ1-2|TRBV20-1|few
CSAPEGARYGYTF
TGCAGTGCCCCAGAGGGGGCGCGTTATGGCTACACCTTC
>TRBD2|TRBJ2-7|TRBV7-2|-
CASSHSGSFYEQYF
TGTGCCAGCAGCCATAGCGGGAGTTTCTACGAGCAGTACTTC
>-|TRBJ1-2|TRBV20-1|few
CSARVRGGSTPGRGYTF
TGCAGTGCTAGAGTTAGAGGGGGGTCTACCCCGGGTCGGGGCTACACCTTC
>TRBD1|TRBJ2-7|TRBV7-9|few
CASSLTDRAYEQYF
TGTGCCAGCAGCTTAACGGACAGGGCCTACGAGCAGTACTTC
>TRBD2|TRBJ2-5|TRBV27|few
CASSTGRGVGAQYF
TGTGCCAGCAGTACCGGACGGGGGGTCGGGGCCCAGTACTTC
>-|TRBJ1-5|TRBV20-1|-
CSASGDGRNQPQHF
TGCAGTGCTAGTGGGGACGGACGCAATCAGCCCCAGCATTTT
>-|TRBJ1-1|TRBV5-4|few
CASSLPMNAEAFF
TGTGCCAGCAGCTTACCTATGAACGCTGAAGCTTTCTTT
>-|TRBJ2-6|TRBV12-3/TRBV12-4|many
CASSSNSLHVLTF
TGTGCCAGCAGTTCAAACAGCCTTCACGTCCTGACTTTC
>-|TRBJ1-4|TRBV5-1|many
CASSIQGWDEKLFF
TGCGCCAGCAGCATTCAAGGGTGGGATGAAAAACTGTTTTTT
>-|TRBJ2-7|TRBV4-3|few
CASSQAGQGYEQYF
TGCGCCAGCAGCCAAGCAGGGCAGGGGTACGAGCAGTACTTC
>TRBD1|TRBJ2-7|TRBV19|few
CASSVTGVLSYEQYF
TGTGCCAGTAGCGTTACAGGGGTCCTCTCCTACGAGCAGTACTTC
>-|TRBJ2-2|TRBV5-6|-
CASTRRSTGELFF
TGTGCCAGCACCCGAAGGAGCACCGGGGAGCTGTTTTTT
>TRBD2|TRBJ2-5|TRBV29-1|many
CSVEVSGRAATQYF
TGCAGCGTTGAAGTTAGCGGGAGGGCGGCGACCCAGTACTTC
>TRBD1|TRBJ2-3|TRBV6-1|few
CASSSGTVNPTDTQYF
TGTGCCAGCAGCTCCGGGACAGTAAACCCCACAGATACGCAGTATTTT
>TRBD2|TRBJ2-5|TRBV20-1|many
CSARDGGRAAETQYF
TGCAGTGCTAGAGATGGGGGGAGGGCCGCAGAGACCCAGTACTTC
>-|TRBJ2-2|TRBV27|many
CASSYRVATGELFF
TGTGCCAGCAGTTACAGGGTGGCAACCGGGGAGCTGTTTTTT
>-|TRBJ2-7|TRBV7-6|-
CASRKKGVHEQYF
TGTGCCAGCAGGAAAAAGGGGGTCCACGAGCAGTACTTC
>-|TRBJ2-5|TRBV6-2/TRBV6-3|many
CASGGRSFSETQYF
TGTGCCAGCGGGGGCAGGTCTTTCTCCGAGACCCAGTACTTC
>-|TRBJ2-7|TRBV28|many
CASSPSDAYSYEQYF
TGTGCCAGCAGCCCCTCGGACGCGTACTCCTACGAGCAGTACTTC
>TRBD1|TRBJ2-7|TRBV29-1|few
CSVEDWDRGDYEQYF
TGCAGCGTTGAAGATTGGGACAGGGGGGATTACGAGCAGTACTTC
>-|TRBJ1-5|TRBV19|-
CASSIVGPAGSSNQPQHF
TGTGCCAGTAGTATAGTTGGTCCGGCTGGATCCAGCAATCAGCCCCAGCATTTT
>-|TRBJ2-7|TRBV27|many
CASRTTGGLPHYEQYF
TGTGCCAGCAGAACCACCGGGGGACTCCCCCATTACGAGCAGTACTTC
>-|TRBJ1-4|TRBV11-2|many
CASSSIRATNEKLFF
TGTGCCAGCAGCTCCATCCGGGCAACTAATGAAAAACTGTTTTTT
>-|TRBJ1-6|TRBV7-8|many
CASSPSRGGNSPLHF
TGTGCCAGCAGCCCCTCGCGGGGGGGCAATTCACCCCTCCACTTT
>-|TRBJ1-2|TRBV28|many
CASSLGPRGSFGYTF
TGTGCCAGCAGTTTAGGCCCCAGGGGAAGCTTTGGCTACACCTTC
>TRBD1|TRBJ1-1|TRBV6-1|many
CASGRDRVIDEAFF
TGTGCCAGCGGGAGGGACAGAGTGATTGATGAAGCTTTCTTT
>-|TRBJ2-7|TRBV10-3|few
CASLKELPYEQYF
TGTGCCAGCTTAAAGGAGTTACCTTACGAGCAGTACTTC
>-|TRBJ2-5|TRBV5-1|-
CASSSGLGRETQYF
TGCGCCAGCAGTTCCGGGTTAGGCCGAGAGACCCAGTACTTC
>TRBD1|TRBJ1-2|TRBV15|many
CATSKETQGADGYTF
TGTGCCACCAGCAAAGAAACACAGGGGGCTGATGGCTACACCTTC
>-|TRBJ1-2|TRBV10-2|-
CASSETAGTPARYTF
TGCGCCAGCAGTGAGACGGCCGGGACACCCGCTCGATACACCTTC